One and the same sample provided the 10 T cell receptor beta chains below, sequenced in a study of graft-versus-host responses after intestinal transplantation. Tissue from the graft was processed to free its intraepithelial and lamina propria lymphocytes. Profiled with immunoSEQ multiplex PCR; TCRdb holds only in-frame clones, not every one. The table lists around 15,000 clones, almost 80% of them singletons. The source was ileum tissue, collected around 470 days after intestinal transplant. The receptor set was obtained from a human patient who received an intestinal transplant, so some T cells may come from the graft donor.

This clone has just one count. The V gene is TRBV28, the J gene TRBJ2-2; D remains ambiguous. V was trimmed by 3 bases and J by 4 bases, leaving 12 bases between them. Germline values: CDR1 MDHEN, CDR2 SYDVKM. The CDR3 length is 15 residues. This chain's CDR3 is CASSLTGFLTGELFF. The CDR3 DNA sequence: TGTGCCAGCAGTTTGACGGGTTTTCTCACCGGGGAGCTGTTTTTT.

The gene calls are TRBV25-1 and TRBJ1-4; 7 nucleotides align to TRBD1. Germline V gives CDR1 MGHDK, CDR2 SYGVNS. The CDR3 consists of 14 residues. The J segment lost 8 bases and the V segment lost 6 bases, leaving 9 bases of the junction unmatched. CDR3 protein: CASSPRGGAEKLFF. The CDR3, as DNA: TGTGCCAGCAGCCCCCGAGGGGGCGCCGAAAAACTGTTTTTT.

This chain connects TRBV19 to TRBJ2-1; weak D call: TRBD2 (6 bases). Germline CDR1 is LNHDA and CDR2 is SQIVND (reference sequence). The CDR3 sequence is 16 residues long. V dropped 3 bases and J dropped 8 bases, with 20 bases sitting between them. The chain's CDR3 is CASSIPGEGGGDEQFF. The CDR3 coding sequence is TGTGCCAGTAGTATCCCGGGCGAGGGCGGAGGGGATGAGCAGTTCTTC.

The chain is built from TRBV4-2 and TRBJ2-7, with D tentatively TRBD2 (6 bases). Trimming took off 0 bases at V and 0 bases at J, with 9 bases between the two ends. The CDR3 is 15 residues long. Germline-derived CDR1 and CDR2 are LGHNA and YNFKEQ. This chain's CDR3 is CASSQDETSSYEQYF. DNA for the CDR3: TGTGCCAGCAGCCAAGACGAGACTAGCTCCTACGAGCAGTACTTC.

The rearrangement joins TRBV6-6 to TRBJ2-5; 9 bases agree with TRBD1. TRBJ2-7 explains the end of the DNA better; the J call may be wrong. Looked up from germline, CDR1 is MNHNY and CDR2 is SVGAGI (reference sequence). The CDR3 loop spans 13 amino acids. As DNA, the CDR3 is TGTGCCACCTGGGACAGGGTAAGAGACGAGCAGTACTTC. Encoded protein: CATWDRVRDEQYF.

The V gene is TRBV25-1, the J gene TRBJ1-5, with D possibly being TRBD1 (5 bases). Germline V gene sequence: CDR1 MGHDK, CDR2 SYGVNS. The CDR3 consists of 14 residues. Between the trimmed V and J ends, which lost 6 bases and 3 bases, there was a span of 12 bases. Here the CDR3 DNA reads TGTGCCAGCAGCACCTCCGGGGCCAATCAGCCCCAGCATTTT. Translated: CASSTSGANQPQHF. Full variable domain (rest looked up from reference TRBV25-1 and TRBJ1-5): EADIYQTPRYLVIGTGKKITLECSQTMGHDKMYWYQQDPGMELHLIHYSYGVNSTEKGDLSSESTVSRIRTEHFPLTLESARPSHTSQYLCASSTSGANQPQHFGDGTRLSIL.

V is TRBV6-4 and J is TRBJ2-3; D gene unclear. The V gene lost 0 bases and the J gene lost 2 bases, with 3 bases spanning the gap. Germline lookup yields CDR1 MRHNA and CDR2 SNTAGT. The CDR3 contains 13 residues. The CDR3 loop is CASSDSITDTQYF. As DNA, the CDR3 is TGTGCCAGCAGTGACTCTATCACAGATACGCAGTATTTT.

The J gene is TRBJ2-3, the V gene TRBV27; 8 bases are a match to TRBD2. V lost 8 bases, J lost 0 bases, and 13 bases stayed unmatched. Per the germline V gene, CDR1 is MNHEY and CDR2 is SMNVEV (reference sequence). This CDR3 has 17 residues. In DNA, the CDR3 is TGTGCCAGCTCGGGGGGGCTTGTATTTTCTAGCACAGATACGCAGTATTTT. Translated, it gives CASSGGLVFSSTDTQYF.

This clone was picked up one time. V and J are TRBV5-4 and TRBJ2-7, with no clear D. The CDR3 is 13 amino acids. The V end lost 1 base, the J end lost 1 base, and 6 bases lay between the germline ends. CDR1 is SGHNT and CDR2 is YYREEE in the germline V gene (reference sequence). The CDR3 is CASSLPPSYEQYF. CDR3 coding DNA: TGTGCCAGCAGCTTGCCCCCTTCCTACGAGCAGTACTTC.

The rearrangement links TRBV5-6 to TRBJ2-3; TRBD2 might be the D (5 bases). Germline V lookup: CDR1 SGHDT, CDR2 YYEEEE. V was pared by 6 bases and J by 1 base, with 18 bases between. The CDR3 is 16 residues long. The CDR3 sequence is CASTNWIAPRTDTQYF. CDR3 bases: TGTGCCAGCACCAACTGGATAGCGCCCCGCACAGATACGCAGTATTTT.